The sequence of this T cell receptor (beta chain) was determined in a study of T-cell reconstitution after alpha-beta-depleted transplantation in children. Library preparation (for TCRbeta) was performed with unique molecular identifiers. From the PCR reads, TCRdb called clonotypes with MiXCR, one entry per CDR3 protein. The table shows about a million distinct CDR3 sequences, with about 29% occurring only once. Study findings and constraints: Diversity and T-cell counts at one year after transplant derived mostly from new T cells. At day 60, the high TCRbeta diversity found in some patients originated from recipient T cells and thymic progenitors that had survived.

Concerning this clonotype itself: Its specificity is unknown.

Per germline, CDR1 MDHEN and CDR2 SYDVKM. The J segment lost 1 base and the V segment lost 2 bases, leaving 10 bases of the junction unmatched. This CDR3 has 17 amino acids. The chain employs TRBV28 and TRBJ2-5; 7 bases line up with TRBD1. The source material was PBMCs, mostly from graft donor cells, sampled 360 days after TCRalphabeta/CD19-depleted stem cell transplant. The TCR comes from a boy in the first two years of life who had a stem cell transplant for SCID, so the T cells may come from the graft donor. The CDR3 DNA is TGTGCCAGCAGTTTACCGTACCGGACAGGTCGCCAAGAGACCCAGTACTTC. It is translated as CASSLPYRTGRQETQYF. Using reference TRBV28 and TRBJ2-5 for the parts outside the CDR3, the full variable domain is DVKVTQSSRYLVKRTGEKVFLECVQDMDHENMFWYRQDPGLGLRLIYFSYDVKMKEKGDIPEGYSVSREKKERFSLILESASTNQTSMYLCASSLPYRTGRQETQYFGPGTRLLVL.